This passage covers 30 T cell receptor beta chains from one sample sequenced in a study of vaccination and CD4 T cells after COVID-19. No antigen has been assigned to these receptors. The study sequenced cultured CD4+ T cell DNA using the Oncomine TCR Beta short-read assay. MiXCR was run by TCRdb on the PCR reads, yielding one entry per CDR3 protein. The data show about 16,000 distinct CDR3 sequences, about 45% seen once. Time point noted: late sampling 161 to 241 days after vaccination in three convalescent patients. Treatment noted: approximately 9-day PBMC culture with coronavirus spike peptide pools or control peptides (ViraFEST assay). Source: CD4+ T cells from blood, cultured in vitro, taken about 7 months after SARS-CoV-2 vaccination. These receptors were obtained from a human donor who had recovered from COVID-19.

This clonotype was seen a handful of times. The J gene is TRBJ1-2, the V gene TRBV20-1; 10 bases line up with TRBD1. The CDR3 sequence is 12 residues long. The junction had 2 bases not matched to a gene; V was cut back by 6 bases and J by 4 bases. In germline, CDR1 is DFQATT, CDR2 SNEGSKA (reference sequence). The CDR3 bases are TGCAGTGCGGGACAGGGGTCCTATGGCTACACCTTC. This codes for CSAGQGSYGYTF.

This clonotype appeared a single time. V usage is TRBV6-1 and J usage is TRBJ2-3, with 7 bases matching TRBD1. The CDR3 contains 11 residues. Trimming took 6 bases from V and 9 from J; bases not matched to a gene: 3. The germline CDR1 and CDR2 sequences are MNHNS and SASEGT. CDR3 residues: CASRQTGTQYF. The CDR3 DNA reads as TGTGCCAGCAGGCAGACAGGGACGCAGTATTTT.

The chain carries TRBV6-1 and TRBJ2-3; 8 bases align to TRBD2. The CDR3 runs 15 residues. Germline lookup yields CDR1 MNHNS and CDR2 SASEGT. After removal of 4 bases from V and 5 bases from J, the junction contained 8 bases not matched to a gene. The CDR3 region is CASSVSGGAGDTQYF. The DNA of the CDR3 is TGTGCCAGCAGTGTATCCGGGGGGGCCGGAGATACGCAGTATTTT.

In this sample, this clonotype turned up a few times. The rearrangement uses TRBV20-1 and TRBJ2-1; 13 bases fit TRBD2. The CDR3 contains 15 residues. V lost 3 bases to trimming and J lost 7 bases; unmatched junction nucleotides: 6. Germline V lookup: CDR1 DFQATT, CDR2 SNEGSKA (reference sequence). CDR3 nucleotide sequence: TGCAGTGCTAGTCGGACTAGCGGGAGTTCGAATGAGCAGTTCTTC. Residues: CSASRTSGSSNEQFF.

This clonotype has more than one count but fewer than ten. The genes are TRBV20-1 and TRBJ2-3; 8 bases match TRBD2. The germline CDR1 and CDR2 sequences are DFQATT and SNEGSKA (reference sequence). This CDR3 comprises 14 residues. Trimming removed 5 bases from V and 2 bases from J; junction bases left unmatched: 6. The CDR3 nucleotides read TGCAGTGCTGGGACTAGGGGCGCCACAGATACGCAGTATTTT. Protein sequence: CSAGTRGATDTQYF.

V usage is TRBV6-5 and J usage is TRBJ2-5, with TRBD2 identical over 8 bases. Germline V gene lookup returns CDR1 MNHEY and CDR2 SVGAGI. The CDR3 totals 16 residues. The J segment lost 3 bases and the V segment lost 2 bases, leaving 8 bases of the junction unmatched. This CDR3 is CASSYTAGGLEETQYF. CDR3 nucleotides: TGTGCCAGCAGTTACACGGCGGGAGGACTAGAAGAGACCCAGTACTTC.

The chain combines TRBV5-1 with TRBJ2-5, with TRBD1 matching over 7 bases. Germline assignment: CDR1 SGHRS and CDR2 YFSETQ. With V trimmed by 1 base and J by 4 bases, 7 bases remained unmatched. The CDR3 contains 15 residues. CDR3 loop: CASSLPTGTGETQYF. The CDR3 DNA follows: TGCGCCAGCAGCTTGCCGACAGGGACGGGAGAGACCCAGTACTTC.

This clonotype showed up just a few times. The rearrangement links TRBV6-1 to TRBJ2-7; 7 bases fit TRBD2. V gave up 6 bases and J gave up 0 bases; unmatched junction bases: 2. The CDR3 is 13 amino acids. Germline lookup yields CDR1 MNHNS and CDR2 SASEGT. In nucleotides, the CDR3 is TGTGCCAGCAGACGGGACTACTCCTACGAGCAGTACTTC. It specifies CASRRDYSYEQYF.

The V gene is TRBV18, the J gene TRBJ1-2; 9 bases agree with TRBD1. The trim removed 6 bases at V and 2 bases at J, leaving 4 bases unmatched. In germline, CDR1 is KGHSH, CDR2 LQKENI. The CDR3 is 14 residues long. CDR3 in amino acids: CASSPDRGNYGYTF. The CDR3 nucleotides are TGTGCCAGCTCGCCCGACAGGGGGAACTATGGCTACACCTTC.

This chain connects TRBV19 to TRBJ2-1; D call uncertain. The V gene's germline CDR1 is LNHDA and CDR2 SQIVND (reference sequence). The CDR3 is 11 residues long. V was shortened by 6 bases and J by 8 bases, with 8 bases between the two germline ends. The CDR3 loop reads CASRGVDEQFF. For the CDR3, the DNA is TGTGCCAGTAGGGGTGTCGATGAGCAGTTCTTC.

The sample holds one count of this clonotype. The gene calls are TRBV7-6 and TRBJ2-5; D is undetermined. This CDR3 is built from 17 residues. The V gene's germline CDR1 is SGHVS and CDR2 FNYEAQ. V dropped 6 bases and J dropped 2 bases, with 22 bases sitting between them. DNA of the CDR3: TGTGCCAGCAGTAACCAACCCCGGCGGAAAAAGCAAGAGACCCAGTACTTC. Protein: CASSNQPRRKKQETQYF.

The rearrangement uses TRBV11-2 and TRBJ2-7; 8 nucleotides align to TRBD1. The CDR3 runs 12 residues. J was trimmed by 6 bases and V by 6 bases; bases with no gene match: 4. Germline-derived CDR1 and CDR2 are SGHAT and FQNNGV. This CDR3 is CASRFTGGEQYF. As DNA, the CDR3 is TGTGCCAGCAGATTTACAGGGGGCGAGCAGTACTTC.

By sample fraction, this clonotype is medium-sized. The chain has TRBV20-1 and TRBJ1-2; no clear D gene. Germline assignment: CDR1 DFQATT and CDR2 SNEGSKA (reference sequence). The V end lost 3 bases, the J end lost 3 bases, and 5 bases lay between the germline ends. The CDR3 contains 11 residues. The CDR3: CSASQDYGYTF. The DNA for the CDR3 is TGCAGTGCTAGCCAGGACTATGGCTACACCTTC.

This clonotype has only a few counts. The chain couples TRBV20-1 to TRBJ1-2, with a weak D call TRBD1 (6 bases). Looked up from germline, CDR1 is DFQATT and CDR2 is SNEGSKA (reference sequence). The CDR3 sequence is 12 residues long. Trimming removed 3 bases from V and 4 bases from J, with 9 bases in between. The CDR3 reads CSASTGLYGYTF. The DNA for the CDR3 is TGCAGTGCTAGTACAGGGCTCTATGGCTACACCTTC.

This clonotype was seen a handful of times. The chain uses TRBV20-1 and TRBJ1-2, with D maybe TRBD1 (5 bases). The CDR3 contains 12 residues. Germline CDR1 and CDR2: DFQATT and SNEGSKA (reference sequence). V was trimmed by 6 bases and J by 2 bases, leaving 10 bases between them. CDR3 DNA: TGCAGTGCCGCGGGGCAGAACTATGGCTACACCTTC. Translating gives CSAAGQNYGYTF.

This clonotype was seen more than once but under ten times. This chain uses TRBV19 with TRBJ1-1; D is undetermined. From germline, CDR1 is LNHDA and CDR2 SQIVND (reference sequence). V lost 3 bases to trimming and J lost 0 bases, with 5 bases between them. This CDR3 has 13 residues. The CDR3 coding sequence is TGTGCCAGTAGTATGTACTTGAACACTGAAGCTTTCTTT. As protein: CASSMYLNTEAFF.

The chain links TRBV9 to TRBJ2-5; TRBD2 matches 7 bases. The CDR3 is 15 residues long. CDR1 is SGDLS and CDR2 is YYNGEE in the germline V gene. V shed 3 bases, J shed 5 bases, and the junction held 10 bases outside the gene matches. The CDR3 protein is CASSALWGGWETQYF. The CDR3 nucleotides read TGTGCCAGCAGCGCTCTCTGGGGGGGATGGGAGACCCAGTACTTC.

This clonotype was found once. V is TRBV5-1 and J is TRBJ2-7; 13 nucleotides match TRBD2. V dropped 3 bases and J dropped 3; count of bases not matched to a gene: 3. In germline, CDR1 is SGHRS, CDR2 YFSETQ. This CDR3 is built from 15 residues. DNA of the CDR3: TGCGCCAGCAGCTCCGGACTAGCGGGAGTCTACGAGCAGTACTTC. It translates to CASSSGLAGVYEQYF.

This clonotype was observed a few times. The chain combines TRBV6-1 with TRBJ2-2; 7 nucleotides match TRBD2. V trimming: 7 bases; J trimming: 2 bases; junction bases outside the gene matches: 10. CDR1 and CDR2 from the germline V gene are MNHNS and SASEGT. This CDR3 has 16 amino acids. CDR3 sequence reads: CASIPPGGSNTGELFF. CDR3 in DNA: TGTGCCAGCATCCCACCCGGCGGGAGCAACACCGGGGAGCTGTTTTTT.

On this clonotype itself: The junction shows a germline mismatch at one end, possibly a read error. V usage is TRBV19 and J usage is TRBJ2-2; D unresolved. The CDR3 length is 14 residues. Germline CDR1 and CDR2: LNHDA and SQIVND (reference sequence). CDR3 DNA sequence: TGTGCCAGTAGTATAGAAGGGTGGACCGGAGAGCTGTTTTTT. Encoded protein: CASSIEGWTGELFF.

The gene calls are TRBV4-1 and TRBJ1-5; the D is unclear. The CDR3 is made up of 14 amino acids. The germline CDR1 and CDR2 sequences are MGHRA and YSYEKL. V was cut by 1 base and J by 0 bases, with 4 bases left in between. This CDR3 reads CASSQVGSNQPQHF. For the CDR3, the DNA is TGCGCCAGCAGCCAAGTGGGTAGCAATCAGCCCCAGCATTTT.

This clonotype qualifies as medium-sized. The CDR3 DNA follows: TGTGCCAGCAGCTTAGGATCGGCCCAGTACTTC. Protein: CASSLGSAQYF. The chain recombines TRBV7-9 with TRBJ2-5; D is undetermined. The CDR3 runs 11 residues. V shed 1 base and J shed 9 bases, with 6 bases lying between them. Per the germline V gene, CDR1 is SEHNR and CDR2 is FQNEAQ (reference sequence).

The V gene is TRBV19, the J gene TRBJ2-1; no definite D call. The CDR3 spans 13 residues. Germline CDR1 and CDR2: LNHDA and SQIVND (reference sequence). Trimming took 6 bases from V and 4 from J, leaving 10 bases between them. CDR3: CASRVNGYNEQFF. DNA for the CDR3: TGTGCCAGTAGGGTGAACGGGTACAATGAGCAGTTCTTC.

This chain joins TRBV7-6 and TRBJ1-2; D is unclear. Per the germline V gene, CDR1 is SGHVS and CDR2 is FNYEAQ. The ends were cut back, 5 bases at V and 0 bases at J, with 7 bases in the middle. CDR3 size: 13 residues. This CDR3 reads CASSPWTNYGYTF. The CDR3 DNA is TGTGCCAGCAGCCCGTGGACTAACTATGGCTACACCTTC.

This chain connects TRBV7-9 to TRBJ2-7; D is possibly TRBD2 (7 bases). CDR1 SEHNR and CDR2 FQNEAQ come from the germline V gene (reference sequence). V lost 4 bases, J lost 3 bases, and 16 bases lay in between. The CDR3 sequence is 15 residues long. The CDR3 sequence: CASSSNWEGGYEQYF. The DNA of the CDR3 is TGTGCCAGCAGCTCGAACTGGGAGGGGGGCTACGAGCAGTACTTC. Combining the CDR3 with reference TRBV7-9 and TRBJ2-7 gives the whole variable domain DTGVSQNPRHKITKRGQNVTFRCDPISEHNRLYWYRQTLGQGPEFLTYFQNEAQLEKSRLLSDRFSAERPKGSFSTLEIQRTEQGDSAMYLCASSSNWEGGYEQYFGPGTRLTVT.

The rearrangement uses TRBV20-1 and TRBJ2-1; unclear D gene. CDR3 length: 14 residues. Germline assignment: CDR1 DFQATT and CDR2 SNEGSKA (reference sequence). The V gene lost 4 bases and the J gene lost 0 bases, with 10 bases spanning the gap. The CDR3 sequence: CSAIGGSSYNEQFF. CDR3 nucleotides: TGCAGTGCTATCGGCGGCAGCTCCTACAATGAGCAGTTCTTC.

This chain connects TRBV7-9 to TRBJ2-1; no definite D call. Trimming left V 8 bases short and J 4 bases short, with 9 bases between. CDR1 is SEHNR, CDR2 FQNEAQ, per germline (reference sequence). The CDR3 totals 12 residues. The CDR3: CASDTDYNEQFF. The DNA for the CDR3 is TGTGCCAGCGACACAGATTACAATGAGCAGTTCTTC.

The table lists this clonotype with a few counts. V is TRBV6-1 and J is TRBJ1-1; D gene unclear. CDR1 and CDR2 from the germline V gene are MNHNS and SASEGT. Between the trimmed V and J ends, which lost 6 bases and 5 bases, there was a span of 19 bases. CDR3 size: 15 residues. The CDR3 is CASRPSFGLGTEAFF. In DNA, the CDR3 is TGTGCCAGCAGGCCGTCGTTTGGCCTTGGGACTGAAGCTTTCTTT.

The chain couples TRBV19 to TRBJ1-2, with a possible D match to TRBD1 (5 bases). The CDR3 sequence is 14 residues long. Trimming shortened V by 3 bases and J by 7 bases, and 15 bases separated the two germline ends. Per germline, CDR1 LNHDA and CDR2 SQIVND (reference sequence). The CDR3 DNA follows: TGTGCCAGTAGTATTAGGAGGGGTGGGGCTGGCTACACCTTC. Encoded protein: CASSIRRGGAGYTF.

This clonotype was detected only a few times. This chain joins TRBV7-2 and TRBJ1-5, with a tentative D call TRBD1 (5 bases). The CDR3 has 14 residues. V was clipped by 5 bases and J by 3 bases, with 11 bases between them. Germline V gene sequence: CDR1 SGHTA, CDR2 FQGNSA. CDR3 loop: CASSLGANNQPQHF. CDR3 nucleotide sequence: TGTGCCAGCAGCCTAGGGGCTAACAATCAGCCCCAGCATTTT. The full variable domain, its missing parts supplied by reference TRBV7-2 and TRBJ1-5, is GAGVSQSPSNKVTEKGKDVELRCDPISGHTALYWYRQSLGQGLEFLIYFQGNSAPDKSGLPSDRFSAERTGGSVSTLTIQRTQQEDSAVYLCASSLGANNQPQHFGDGTRLSIL.